This T cell receptor (beta chain) was sequenced during a study of cytomegalovirus exposure and HLA in healthy donors (dated by TCRdb to 2016 to 2017). About the full investigation: An earlier analysis of 550 to 700 of the donors reported about 250 Gb of sequence data and roughly 110 million unique TCR beta sequences from about 180 million T cells. Approximately 300 gigabases of sequencing data and 70 million to 95 million unique TCR sequences made up an early release that covered fewer than 650 HLA-typed donors. Of the approximately 400 genotyped donors, 75% to 85% were placed in the genetic ancestry cluster associated with self-reported Caucasian donors. The aim of the study was to test whether cataloging public T cell receptors could identify signatures of past pathogen exposure. Using immunosequencing, the study profiled T cell repertoires from 666 subjects and related those repertoires to cytomegalovirus serostatus. A separate validation cohort of roughly 120 different subjects was used in addition to the approximately 640-subject first cohort. To predict cytomegalovirus infection status, the study combined high-throughput TCR immunosequencing, statistical association of individual TCRs with disease status, and machine learning. In a later analysis, previously published TCR beta repertoires from several hundred donors were re-analyzed and high-resolution HLA genotyping was added so that TCR occurrence patterns could be studied. The later analysis used no new phenotypic data to find candidate immune exposures, relying instead on TCR beta sequences and their occurrence across donors. An earlier analysis of some 500 of the donors used high-throughput TCR beta sequencing to judge whether each TCR beta V gene segment behaved as functional or pseudogenic. Donor age, sex, ethnicity and CMV serostatus were compiled alongside the repertoire data. In a later genetic analysis, genome-wide SNP genotypes for about 55% of the roughly 700 donors were used, and that subset was treated as a discovery cohort. Every discovery cohort repertoire had been produced on one sequencing platform. HLA typing included class I and class II loci at four-digit resolution. The number of typed donors differed by locus: roughly 629-640 for A, B, C, DRB1 and DQB1; some 500 for DQA1; 606 for DPA1; and roughly 470 for DPB1. Five DR-DQ haplotypes were treated as single units for association and clustering because of strong linkage in the cohort. On average, around 230,000 unique TCR beta nucleotide sequences were sequenced per donor among several hundred genotyped donors of the cohort, with roughly 19% of those sequences being non-productive. Broader findings and caveats from the paper: The 87-base-pair reads could not distinguish some IMGT-functional V segments, including TRBV6-2 and TRBV6-3, so those segments were excluded. A further reported finding was that TCR beta sequences accurately predicted the HLA-A and HLA-B alleles for most subjects in the first cohort. Across donors, most TCR sequences were observed very rarely, whereas some public TCRs were present in many individuals. In a later analysis, HLA-associated TCR beta chains were found to be more clonally expanded and to have lower generation probabilities than equally common non-associated chains. V-gene and J-gene trimming of TCR beta chains was associated with a missense DCLRE1C variant in a later genetic analysis, and the association was replicated in an independent cohort. CMV serostatus was the only immune exposure information available for the cohort. Because counts were too low, around 17 rarely observed V segments, including chromosome 9 orphons, were left out of the earlier analysis of a few hundred of the donors. Specific HLA alleles were associated with 15,000 to 20,000 TCR beta sequences at a false discovery rate of 0.05 in a later analysis. In vitro tests confirmed that a few of the cytomegalovirus-associated TCR beta chains recognize cytomegalovirus antigens. In a later analysis, the rate of TCR association differed among HLA loci, with DRB1 alleles having the most associated TCRs and HLA-C alleles having the fewest. In a later analysis, several top co-occurrence clusters were reported to appear linked to parvovirus B19, influenza, CMV and Epstein-Barr virus. Strong co-occurrence of HLA alleles, especially DR and DQ, made assigning TCR associations to individual alleles difficult. The study listed 164 TCR beta chains as associated with cytomegalovirus. In a later genetic analysis, fewer N-insertions in productive TCRs were reported among donors in an Asian-associated ancestry cluster than the roughly 670-donor mean. In a later analysis, most CMV-associated TCR beta chains were found to appear HLA-restricted, with HLA associations seemingly driven largely by CMV exposure. Because some donors lacked HLA typing at each locus, the association tests relied only on the typed subset. A group of highly shared sequence variants was considered likely to be a technical artifact of the sequencing pipeline. In an earlier analysis of some 500 of the donors, most TCR beta V segments were observed in productive rearrangements about 90% or about 30% of the time, broadly matching IMGT annotations. Only TCR beta chains were sequenced in this cohort, and the absence of alpha or paired-chain data limited detectable features. The classifier was reported to diagnose cytomegalovirus status with high specificity and sensitivity in both the original cohort and the validation cohort. Sequencing depth was assumed to be roughly uniform across donors in the presence/absence analyses, though that assumption may not hold. Linkage disequilibrium might explain the correlated functional status among segregating V segments, but an unknown experimental factor could not be excluded. According to the authors, the approach could potentially be generalized to other disease states and immunological phenotypes.

The cohort was made up of 666 healthy bone marrow donors. At the time of sampling, every cohort member was nominally healthy, though immune exposures that went unrecorded were likely present. Of the 710 or so cohort members, about 290 had a positive CMV serostatus and approximately 400 had a negative one, while no CMV serostatus was recorded for the donor. A peripheral blood sample was collected from each donor, and TCR beta sequencing was performed on peripheral blood mononuclear cells. Genomic DNA extraction from the blood cell samples was performed with the Qiagen DNeasy Blood Extraction Kit. The CDR3, cysteine through phenylalanine, is 14 amino acids long. Of the read, only the CDR3 DNA is kept; its 42 bases are in frame from base 1. The germline V gene (reference sequence) specifies SGHKS as CDR1 and YYEKEE as CDR2. The junction shows trimming of 0 bases on V and 0 bases on J, plus 4 bases between the germline ends.

The library was produced with the immunoSEQ multiplex PCR assay. For the multiplex PCR, a mixture combining 60 forward primers for TCR Vbeta segments and 13 reverse primers for TCR Jbeta segments was used. A multiplex PCR assay on genomic DNA amplified the CDR3 region of rearranged TCR beta genes. Amplified TCR beta libraries were sequenced as 87-base-pair reads on the Illumina HiSeq System. From the authors' description of their analysis: Across the 700 or so repertoires, a later analysis counted tens of millions of unique TCR beta chains, roughly 11 million of which were shared by at least two donors. Raw reads were error-corrected and collapsed into unique sequences by a nearest-neighbor algorithm in which closely related sequences were merged to remove PCR and sequencing errors. To assign V, D and J gene segments, CDR3 sequences were aligned to IMGT reference sequences. For a sequence to be retained, a match of at least six nucleotides was required to both a V gene segment and a J gene segment. Rearrangements were classified as productive when the CDR3 lacked stop codons and remained in frame with V and J, and all other rearrangements were classified as non-productive. CDR3 was defined by IMGT convention, running from the second conserved V-encoded cysteine to the conserved J-encoded phenylalanine. In an earlier analysis of approximately 500 of the donors, sequences lacking an unambiguous match to a single V gene segment were excluded. In an earlier analysis of a few hundred of the donors, V segments were called functional above 56.7% productive rearrangements and were called segregating when the between-donor standard deviation exceeded 5%. A statistical classification framework was developed to diagnose cytomegalovirus status using the catalog of TCR beta chain sequences. A later analysis assigned V and J genes by comparing TCR nucleotide sequences with IMGT/GENE-DB human TR gene sequences. A later analysis assigned CDR3 sequences and most-parsimonious VDJ recombination scenarios with the TCRdist pipeline. In a later analysis, each TCR beta chain was defined by its CDR3 amino acid sequence together with its V-gene family, and reads lacking a unique V-gene family were excluded. To address suspected cross-contamination and a sequencing artifact, a later analysis removed around 590 highly shared, low-generation-probability nucleotide sequences. In a later analysis, a clonal expansion index for each public chain was calculated from normalized within-repertoire ranks of inferred template counts. In a later analysis, generation probabilities were computed using a VDJ recombination model fitted to out-of-frame rearrangements, and the results were checked against IGoR. A later analysis scored TCR-TCR, TCR-HLA and TCR-CMV co-occurrence with hypergeometric tests, applying a repertoire-size bias correction to TCR pairs. To estimate false discovery rates, a later analysis permuted the HLA or CMV assignments 20 times. In a later analysis, co-occurring TCRs were grouped using DBSCAN, and TCRdist sequence similarity was added for clustering within HLA-allele-positive subsets. For co-occurrence clustering, repertoires with fewer than 30,000 or more than 120,000 public chains were excluded, along with about five repertoires with anomalous nucleotide sharing. TCRdb holds this immuneACCESS table with in-frame rearrangements only. Some clones are missing; in checked studies, unresolved V genes explain under half, and the rest has no known cause. D and trimming were read from the DNA, whereas the V and J calls and clone size are those reported in that table. In this sample the table shows 130,000 to 150,000 clones, approximately 73% of which occur a single time. In total, the top ten clones hold over 13% of the sample.

About this clone itself: This clone's antigen is unknown. Qualities for individual bases were not recorded, and no much larger clone is one base off.

The sequencing sample was made of PBMCs. Rearrangement joined TRBV5-5 to TRBJ2-1, with the D gene uncertain. The clonotype originates from a human donor in good health. The nucleotides are TGTGCCAGCAGCTTGGTTCACTCCTACAATGAGCAGTTCTTC. It is translated as CASSLVHSYNEQFF.